This T cell receptor beta chain was observed in a study of blood T cell repertoires in COVID-19. About the research overall: Sites in the United States, Italy and Spain provided acute and convalescent COVID-19 samples.

Losses at the gene ends were 6 bases for V and 3 bases for J; bases not matched to a gene: 11. The CDR3 consists of 15 residues. Germline CDR1 is LGHNA and CDR2 is YSLEER. This clone appeared a few times. In the original workflow: Amplification with reference gene primers provided the estimates of nucleated cell counts. Assay: immunoSEQ multiplex PCR; the TCRdb copy retains only in-frame clones and omits some. The DNA was the basis for D and trimming; V, J and clone size are from that table. The sample contains 150,000 to 200,000 clones, about 89% of which appear only once. The chain employs TRBV4-3 and TRBJ2-7, with 7 bases that match TRBD2. What was sequenced was peripheral blood. This receptor was identified in a young man who had recovered from COVID-19. The CDR3 DNA sequence: TGCGCCAGCAGTGAGGGACTGGAGCGGGGCTACGAGCAGTACTTC. Amino acids: CASSEGLERGYEQYF.